Listed below are T cell receptor beta chains from one sample, sequenced in a study of blood T cell repertoires in COVID-19. Assay used: immunoSEQ multiplex PCR; TCRdb lists only in-frame clones, some missing. Of 130,000 to 150,000 clones in the sample, roughly 80% are singletons; the top ten hold just under 9%. Sequencing used peripheral blood. These receptors were taken from an elderly woman in a cohort sampled during active or convalescent COVID-19. The CDR3 runs from the conserved cysteine through the conserved F or W. Fields, in order: V gene, J gene, clone size, D gene, CDR3 DNA, CDR3 protein. D genes are given only for firm matches. Size values are once, few and many counts, or a class for expanded clones, and some rows have none.

TRBV11-2	TRBJ1-1	few	.	TGTGCCAGCAGCTTAGATCCTGGCCGAGGGGCTTTCTTT	CASSLDPGRGAFF
TRBV28	TRBJ2-3	.	TRBD1	TGTGCCAGCAGTTTAACCTCAGACAGGGGGCAATTAGATACGCAGTATTTT	CASSLTSDRGQLDTQYF
TRBV29-1	TRBJ1-2	.	.	TGCAGCGTTGAAGCACTAAGCTGGGGCTACACCTTC	CSVEALSWGYTF
TRBV18	TRBJ2-7	.	TRBD1	TGTGCCAGCTCACTCGGGGGACAGGGAATCTACGAGCAGTACTTC	CASSLGGQGIYEQYF
TRBV18	TRBJ1-4	once	.	TGTGCCAGCTCACCACCGGATGGTCCAGGGTTGGGAGAAAAACTGTTTTTT	CASSPPDGPGLGEKLFF
TRBV5-1	TRBJ1-1	.	TRBD1	TGCGCCAGCAGCTACGAGACAGGGCGTTTGGTTAACACTGAAGCTTTCTTT	CASSYETGRLVNTEAFF
TRBV4-2	TRBJ1-4	.	.	TGTGCCAGCAGCCATGCGGGGGGGCAGGATGAAAAACTGTTTTTT	CASSHAGGQDEKLFF
TRBV19	TRBJ2-7	.	TRBD2	TGTGCCAGTAGTGTTACTAGCGCAAGCTCCTACGAGCAGTACTTC	CASSVTSASSYEQYF
TRBV7-9	TRBJ1-4	.	TRBD1	TGTGCCAGCAGCTTTCAAGGGGGCGGTGAAAAACTGTTTTTT	CASSFQGGGEKLFF
TRBV19	TRBJ1-2	.	.	TGTGCCAGTAGTATATTAGCAGCCCCCGGGAGGGGCTACACCTTC	CASSILAAPGRGYTF
TRBV6-2/TRBV6-3	TRBJ1-1	.	TRBD1	TGTGCCAGCAGTTCTATGGCAGGGGGCGGGTACACTGAAGCTTTCTTT	CASSSMAGGGYTEAFF
TRBV11-2	TRBJ2-7	few	TRBD1	TGTGCCAGCAGCTTAGATGGCAGGGGGTTGTACGAGCAGTACTTC	CASSLDGRGLYEQYF
TRBV7-2	TRBJ1-1	.	.	TGTGCCAGCAGCTTAGTGTACCCAGGGGACGAAGCTTTCTTT	CASSLVYPGDEAFF
TRBV19	TRBJ1-6	.	.	TGTGCCAGTAGCGGGTCGAATAATTCACCCCTCCACTTT	CASSGSNNSPLHF
TRBV5-1	TRBJ1-1	.	TRBD1	TGCGCCAGCAGCTCCACAGGGGAACTTAATGAAGCTTTCTTT	CASSSTGELNEAFF
TRBV6-5	TRBJ2-2	once	.	TGTGCCAGCACCATACAGGGTTCCGGGGAGCTGTTTTTT	CASTIQGSGELFF
TRBV2	TRBJ2-1	.	TRBD2	TGTGCCAGCAGTGAACTAGCGGGGGTGGCTGAGCAGTTCTTC	CASSELAGVAEQFF
TRBV28	TRBJ2-1	few	.	TGTGCCAGCAGCGACCTCCCCGGGACTCACAATGAGCAGTTCTTC	CASSDLPGTHNEQFF
TRBV7-9	TRBJ1-2	.	TRBD1	TGTGCCAGCAGCCGATTAGATCCACGGACAGGGCACTATGGCTACACCTTC	CASSRLDPRTGHYGYTF
TRBV5-5	TRBJ1-1	.	TRBD1	TGTGCCAGCAGCCAGGGGGGCTGGGGTATGAACACTGAAGCTTTCTTT	CASSQGGWGMNTEAFF
TRBV27	TRBJ1-5	.	.	TGTGCCAGCAGTTCACAGGGATCGAATCAGCCCCAGCATTTT	CASSSQGSNQPQHF
TRBV29-1	TRBJ2-1	.	TRBD2	TGCAGCGCCCTAGCGGGGGTTACCAATGAGCAGTTCTTC	CSALAGVTNEQFF
TRBV28	TRBJ1-5	.	TRBD1	TGTGCCAGCAGTCCCCCGGACAGGGAGGAGCAGCCCCAGCATTTT	CASSPPDREEQPQHF
TRBV21-1	TRBJ1-1	.	.	TGTGCCAGCCAGAACACTGAAGCTTTCTTT	CASQNTEAFF
TRBV4-2	TRBJ1-1	.	.	TGTGCCAGCAACTACGGGGTCGGTACTGAAGCTTTCTTT	CASNYGVGTEAFF
TRBV6-5	TRBJ1-2	.	TRBD1	TGTGCCAGCAGTTACTCTTTGGCAGGGGGCCTTGGCTACACCTTC	CASSYSLAGGLGYTF
TRBV5-1	TRBJ2-7	.	TRBD2	TGCGCCAGCAGCCCCAGGACTAGCGGGGGGGCCAGTATCGACGAGCAGTACTTC	CASSPRTSGGASIDEQYF
TRBV5-1	TRBJ1-5	.	TRBD1	TGCGCCAGCAGCTTGGGGACAGGGGTCCTCAATCAGCCCCAGCATTTT	CASSLGTGVLNQPQHF
TRBV5-3	TRBJ2-3	.	TRBD2	TGTGCCAGAAGCTGGGGGACTAGCGGGGAGGATACGCAGTATTTT	CARSWGTSGEDTQYF
TRBV7-2	TRBJ1-2	.	.	TGTGCCAGCAGCCGCGACAGGTCCATGAACTATGGCTACACCTTC	CASSRDRSMNYGYTF
TRBV11-2	TRBJ1-4	.	.	TGTGCCAGCAGCTTAGTTGGCGGGGGGCTGAGCGAAAAACTGTTTTTT	CASSLVGGGLSEKLFF
TRBV10-3	TRBJ2-1	.	.	TGTGCCATATCGCGACAGTCTGCCTTCGGGAATGAGCAGTTCTTC	CAISRQSAFGNEQFF
TRBV11-2	TRBJ2-5	.	TRBD2	TGTGCCAGCAGTCGAAGCGGGGCGCTAGAGACCCAGTACTTC	CASSRSGALETQYF
TRBV2	TRBJ1-1	.	.	TGTGCCAGCAGGATGGCATGGACAGTCAGAAAAACGTCGAGACCGGAAGCTTTCTTT	CASRMAWTVRKTSRPEAFF
TRBV5-4	TRBJ1-1	.	.	TGTGCCAGCAGCAACCAGGGTATGAACACTGAAGCTTTCTTT	CASSNQGMNTEAFF
TRBV6-5	TRBJ1-2	.	.	TGTGCCAGCAGTTTCCTCTGGGGGGGCTATGGCTACACCTTC	CASSFLWGGYGYTF
TRBV29-1	TRBJ2-5	.	TRBD1	TGCAGCGTAGCCAGGGACAGGGGAAAAGAGACCCAGTACTTC	CSVARDRGKETQYF
TRBV28	TRBJ1-3	.	.	TGTGCCAGCAGGGATAGGGGGTTCCTTTCTGGAAACACCATATATTTT	CASRDRGFLSGNTIYF
TRBV15	TRBJ1-1	.	.	TGTGCCACCAGCAAAACAGGGAGCATGAACACTGAAGCTTTCTTT	CATSKTGSMNTEAFF
TRBV19	TRBJ2-5	.	.	TGTGCCAGTAGTATCGACGGGATTGGACAAGAGACCCAGTACTTC	CASSIDGIGQETQYF
TRBV5-1	TRBJ2-5	.	TRBD1	TGCGCCAGCAGCCGAACAGGGGGTGCATCGGTAGAGACCCAGTACTTC	CASSRTGGASVETQYF
TRBV6-5	TRBJ2-7	.	TRBD1	TGTGCCAGCAGTTACCCGGGACAGGGGAAAACCTACGAGCAGTACTTC	CASSYPGQGKTYEQYF
TRBV15	TRBJ1-6	.	.	TGTGCCACCAGCAGAGACCCTAATAATTCACCCCTCCACTTT	CATSRDPNNSPLHF
TRBV5-4	TRBJ2-1	.	TRBD2	TGTGCCAGCAGCTTGGGGACTAGCGGACTCACCTACAATGAGCAGTTCTTC	CASSLGTSGLTYNEQFF
TRBV18	TRBJ1-2	.	TRBD1	TGTGCCAGCTCACCCGAACAGGGGTGGGGTGGCTACACCTTC	CASSPEQGWGGYTF
TRBV10-3	TRBJ2-7	.	.	TGTGCCATCAGTGAGTCGGGTACAGTTGCTGAGCAGTACTTC	CAISESGTVAEQYF
TRBV18	TRBJ1-1	.	.	TGTGCCAGCTCACCTACAGGCTGGGGAACTGAAGCTTTCTTT	CASSPTGWGTEAFF
TRBV3-1/TRBV3-2	TRBJ1-2	few	TRBD1	TGTGCCAGCAGCCTCCGGGACAGGGGCTACACCTTC	CASSLRDRGYTF
TRBV10-3	TRBJ1-4	.	TRBD1	TGTGCCATCAGCGATCCGGGACAGGGAGCTAATGAAAAACTGTTTTTT	CAISDPGQGANEKLFF
TRBV7-9	TRBJ2-1	.	TRBD2	TGTGCCAGCAGCTTGGGACTAGCGGCACAGGTAGAGCAGTTCTTC	CASSLGLAAQVEQFF
TRBV7-2	TRBJ2-1	.	TRBD2	TGTGCCAGCAGCCTGCAAGGAACTAGCGGCTACAATGAGCAGTTCTTC	CASSLQGTSGYNEQFF
TRBV4-1	TRBJ1-5	few	.	TGCGCCAGCAGCCAAACAGTCCGCGATAATCAGCCCCAGCATTTT	CASSQTVRDNQPQHF